This section outlines one T cell receptor (beta chain) sequence together with its context. This clonotype was counted between two and nine times. The antigen this receptor binds is unknown. No per-base quality is available; no much larger clone lies one base away. The source of the sample is a study of post-analysis software for immune sequencing data (dated by TCRdb to 2014 to 2015). Context from the whole study: The recorded disease courses included relapsing-remitting, secondary progressive and progressive-relapsing multiple sclerosis, and some patients had no subtype annotation. A subset of samples was prepared in parallel using single-end sample barcoding, then pooled and co-amplified after Illumina adapter ligation. Patient repertoires were compared against 11 previously published healthy control repertoires from donors aged about 6 to 26 years. Overall study results and their limits: Significantly lower normalized Chao1 diversity was found in multiple sclerosis patients than in controls, suggesting substantial peripheral T-cell clonal expansion. Strong co-clustering of samples prepared in the same batch was shown by direct clustering with F measure, prompting a batch-effect correction. The multiple sclerosis patient group was slightly younger than the control group. Four or five TRBV segments, including TRBV5-6, TRBV5-1 and TRBV20-1, were significantly more frequent in patients than controls.

To demonstrate the VDJtools post-analysis software, TCR beta repertoires were profiled from the peripheral blood of 13 young patients with multiple sclerosis. The patients with multiple sclerosis were children and adolescents between roughly 6 and 15 years of age. Library construction relied on PCR. Reads for this sample came from an Illumina HiSeq 2500. To reduce PCR and sequencing biases, unique molecular identifiers were built into the TCR beta cDNA libraries. About 0.5 million cDNA molecules were obtained for every 1 to 10 million input T cells, so each molecule roughly corresponded to one T cell. The patient libraries were prepared and sequenced using the same protocol as the earlier healthy control dataset. Samples belonging to the same batch were prepared together, multiplexed and sequenced on a shared HiSeq lane. The published analysis was carried out like this. Raw barcoded reads were processed with MIGEC, and single-read molecular identifier groups were discarded before consensus assembly and CDR3 extraction. Clonotype tables were post-analysed with VDJtools, normalizing diversity by down-sampling all datasets to the smallest sample size. To correct batch-related cross-sample contamination, repertoire overlap clustering matched CDR3 amino acid sequences but not nucleotide sequences. Starting from the raw public reads, TCRdb applied fastp trimming at Q25, assembled clones with MiXCR and retained in-frame beta chains. Each CDR3 protein gets just one entry, which takes the most common genes and DNA from the rows behind it. TCRdb, rather than the study authors, made the V and J calls. This sample is represented by some 890,000 distinct CDR3 sequences; around 50% of them were singletons. The ten largest clones add up to approximately 4.2% of the sample.

The CDR3 sequence holds 14 residues, the cysteine and phenylalanine included. Left in the record is the CDR3 DNA by itself, 42 bases read in frame from the first base. This clonotype originated in a girl under 18 with multiple sclerosis. The specimen sequenced was blood. Recombination linked TRBV12-3 or TRBV12-4 to TRBJ2-4, and possibly TRBD1, on 6 matching bases. The assigned J gene may be wrong: the sequence end matches TRBJ2-7 better. The bases are TGTGCCAGCAGCCCTCAGGGGATTGCCTACGAGCAGTACTTC. Translated, this gives CASSPQGIAYEQYF.